A selection of T cell receptor beta chains follows, all from one sample in a study of shared clonotypes between healthy human individuals. Measured with immunoSEQ multiplex PCR; TCRdb has only the in-frame clones, and not every one. The sample has nearly 500,000 clones, 76% seen once. The material sequenced was PBMCs. Every receptor here comes from a woman aged 40-49 years in good health. Some clones in this sample may be carry-over from other donors' samples. CDR3s leave out the opening cysteine and the closing phenylalanine or tryptophan.

j_call cdr3_length v_call cdr3_aa
TRBJ2-3 14 TRBV11-2 ASSRTSPASTDTQY
TRBJ1-4 11 TRBV21-1 ASTGTENEKLF
TRBJ2-7 12 TRBV5-1 ASSETGSSYEQY
TRBJ2-2 14 TRBV5-6 ASSKGLAGGPGELF
TRBJ2-7 14 TRBV4-1 ASSPEDPGLRYEQY
TRBJ2-5 11 TRBV7-3 ASSLDRTKTQY
TRBJ2-7 15 TRBV7-8 ASSLAFRDGPFNEQY
TRBJ2-3 11 TRBV6-6 ASSSGLAGRQY
TRBJ2-1 12 TRBV27 ASSSRGSRDEQF
TRBJ1-1 9 TRBV29-1 SGMRNTEAF
TRBJ1-2 12 TRBV4-3 ASSQGGARYGYT
TRBJ2-3 13 TRBV6-4 ASSDSSGRADTQY
TRBJ2-5 11 TRBV19 ASAGTGGETQY
TRBJ1-2 11 TRBV9 ASSVPAGGSYT
TRBJ2-2 14 TRBV5-1 ASSLGLAVGTGELF
TRBJ2-3 14 TRBV7-3 ASSLNSGGLADTQY
TRBJ1-2 11 TRBV29-1 SVDGQGVHGYT
TRBJ2-7 11 TRBV11-2 ASSLEGLYEQY
TRBJ2-6 15 TRBV12-5 ASGLVVQGSGANVLT
TRBJ1-1 11 TRBV30 AWSPSGNTEAF
TRBJ1-6 14 TRBV5-1 ASSLGGGPGGSPLH
TRBJ2-1 12 TRBV7-6 ASSLRDRDNEQF
TRBJ2-3 13 TRBV7-8 ASSLGDGSTDTQY
TRBJ2-6 13 TRBV19 ASSIRGRGANVLT
TRBJ2-2 12 TRBV10-3 AISESELTGELF
TRBJ2-1 13 TRBV6-1 ASTREGGNYNEQF
TRBJ2-1 13 TRBV7-9 ASSPGLAGYNEQF
TRBJ1-6 12 TRBV6-1 ASREEGSNSPLH
TRBJ2-3 12 TRBV18 ASSRSGSTDTQY
TRBJ2-7 12 TRBV5-1 ASSQRQGANEQY
TRBJ2-2 15 TRBV4-2 ASSQEGADYPTGELF
TRBJ2-1 13 TRBV7-3 ASSLGSSGINEQF